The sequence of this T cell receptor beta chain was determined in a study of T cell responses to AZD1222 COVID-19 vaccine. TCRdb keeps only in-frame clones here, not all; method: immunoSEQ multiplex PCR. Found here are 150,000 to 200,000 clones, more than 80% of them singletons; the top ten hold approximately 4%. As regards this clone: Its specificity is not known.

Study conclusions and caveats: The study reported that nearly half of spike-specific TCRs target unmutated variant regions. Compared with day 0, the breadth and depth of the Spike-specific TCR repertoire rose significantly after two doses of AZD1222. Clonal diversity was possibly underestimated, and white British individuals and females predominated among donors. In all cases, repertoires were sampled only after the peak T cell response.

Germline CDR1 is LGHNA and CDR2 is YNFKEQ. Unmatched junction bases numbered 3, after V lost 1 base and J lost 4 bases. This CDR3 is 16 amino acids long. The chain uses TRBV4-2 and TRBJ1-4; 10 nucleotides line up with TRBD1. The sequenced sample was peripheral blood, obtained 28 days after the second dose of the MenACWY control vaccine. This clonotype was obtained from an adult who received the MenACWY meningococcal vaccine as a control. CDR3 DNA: TGTGCCAGCAGCCAAGGGCGGACAGGGGGTAATGAAAAACTGTTTTTT. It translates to CASSQGRTGGNEKLFF.